What follows is one T cell receptor beta chain and its context. The CDR3 contains 17 residues. Germline V lookup: CDR1 SGHTA, CDR2 FQGNSA. The trim removed 0 bases at V and 1 base at J, leaving 6 bases unmatched. The data are from a study of blood T cell repertoires in COVID-19. Study-wide context: From the United States, Italy and Spain came samples of acute and convalescent COVID-19. T cells, B-cell-depleted T cells, or PBMCs provided the cDNA or gDNA that served as material.

Authors' analysis steps: Nucleated cell number was recorded as an estimate derived from reference gene primer amplification. Repertoires were generated with immunoSEQ multiplex PCR, while TCRdb's copy carries only in-frame clones and drops some. The V and J calls and the clone size are those of that table, but D and trimming were determined from the DNA. The sample holds fewer than 80,000 clones, more than 75% seen once. Sequenced sample: peripheral blood. This clonotype was sampled from a human donor in a cohort sampled during active COVID-19. The V and J genes are TRBV7-2 and TRBJ2-7; TRBD2 agrees at 10 bases. CDR3 nucleotides: TGTGCCAGCAGCTTAGCGTCTAGCGGGGGTATGTCCTACGAGCAGTACTTC. It specifies CASSLASSGGMSYEQYF. The entire variable domain, with the rest obtained from reference TRBV7-2 and TRBJ2-7, is as follows: GAGVSQSPSNKVTEKGKDVELRCDPISGHTALYWYRQSLGQGLEFLIYFQGNSAPDKSGLPSDRFSAERTGGSVSTLTIQRTQQEDSAVYLCASSLASSGGMSYEQYFGPGTRLTVT.